A single sample is the source of the 28 T cell receptor beta chains below, sequenced in a study of cytomegalovirus exposure and HLA in healthy donors (TCRdb year 2017). Library preparation employed the immunoSEQ multiplex PCR assay. For the multiplex PCR, a mixture combining 60 forward primers for TCR Vbeta segments and 13 reverse primers for TCR Jbeta segments was used. In its TCRdb copy, this immuneACCESS table keeps in-frame sequences only and misses some clones. Where compared with another copy, unresolved V genes explain less than half of these, and the others have no known cause. The sample contains some 130,000 clones, roughly 71% of them found a single time. Approximately 5.4% of the sample is held by the ten biggest clonotypes. The specimen was PBMCs. The receptors were sampled from a woman aged 45-60 years in good health and CMV-seropositive.

V usage is TRBV13 and J usage is TRBJ2-6, with a possible D match to TRBD2 (5 bases). The V end lost 4 bases, the J end lost 3 bases, and 16 bases lay between the germline ends. This CDR3 is built from 17 residues. CDR1 is PRHDT, CDR2 FYEKMQ, per germline (reference sequence). The CDR3 loop reads CASSWRGGSFGANVLTF. The DNA of the CDR3 is TGTGCCAGCAGCTGGCGAGGAGGAAGCTTTGGGGCCAACGTCCTGACTTTC.

This chain joins TRBV6-5 and TRBJ2-7; TRBD2 matches 9 bases. CDR3 length equals 15 residues. CDR1 MNHEY and CDR2 SVGAGI come from the germline V gene. With 6 bases clipped from V and 2 bases from J, the junction kept 8 bases outside the gene matches. The DNA of the CDR3 is TGTGCCAGCAGGTCCCCGGGACTAGCCCCCTACGAGCAGTACTTC. Its protein is CASRSPGLAPYEQYF.

The chain joins TRBV6-6 to TRBJ1-5; D ambiguous. The germline V gene encodes CDR1 MNHNY and CDR2 SVGAGI (reference sequence). This CDR3 is 12 amino acids long. Trimming removed 2 bases at V and 10 bases at J, with 9 bases between. The CDR3 loop reads CASSYPPSPQHF. The CDR3 region has the DNA TGTGCCAGCAGTTACCCCCCGTCCCCCCAGCATTTT.

This chain connects TRBV10-2 to TRBJ2-3; TRBD2 is a possible D gene (6 bases). Between the trimmed V and J ends, which lost 6 bases and 0 bases, there was a span of 28 bases. CDR1 and CDR2 from the germline V gene are WSHSY and SAAADI. This CDR3 is built from 20 residues. The CDR3 region has the DNA TGCGCCAGCAGGAGTGAGCGTAAGGGACTCCGTCTGCCTAGCACAGATACGCAGTATTTT. Protein product: CASRSERKGLRLPSTDTQYF.

The chain employs TRBV27 and TRBJ1-2; D possibly corresponds to TRBD1 (5 bases). V was pared by 0 bases and J by 4 bases, with 18 bases between. The CDR3 is 17 residues long. The germline V gene has CDR1 MNHEY and CDR2 SMNVEV (reference sequence). The CDR3 bases are TGTGCCAGCAGTTTATCCGGCCCAGGGCGGGATTTCTATGGCTACACCTTC. Translating it yields CASSLSGPGRDFYGYTF.

V and J are TRBV19 and TRBJ2-5, with TRBD2 as a possible D gene (5 bases). Trimming stripped 5 bases from V and 5 bases from J, with 12 bases between. Per germline, CDR1 LNHDA and CDR2 SQIVND (reference sequence). The CDR3 is 13 residues long. CDR3 loop: CASSFAPGETQYF. CDR3 coding DNA: TGTGCCAGTAGTTTTGCCCCGGGGGAGACCCAGTACTTC.

The chain uses TRBV5-1 and TRBJ2-1; TRBD2 might be the D (5 bases). V was clipped by 4 bases and J by 7 bases, with 18 bases between them. The CDR3 extends over 15 amino acids. Germline CDR1 and CDR2: SGHRS and YFSETQ. The CDR3 region has the DNA TGCGCCAGCAGCCCAGTCTCGGACTTCAAAAATGAGCAGTTCTTC. Translating gives CASSPVSDFKNEQFF.

V and J are TRBV27 and TRBJ2-5; D not resolved. V was shortened by 4 bases and J by 3 bases, with 9 bases between the two germline ends. Per germline, CDR1 MNHEY and CDR2 SMNVEV (reference sequence). CDR3 length: 13 residues. This CDR3 is CASSSRTKETQYF. The CDR3 DNA sequence: TGTGCCAGCAGTTCGCGAACGAAAGAGACCCAGTACTTC.

The genes are TRBV10-3 and TRBJ2-6; maybe TRBD1 (6 bases). Trimming took 0 bases from V and 4 from J, leaving 16 bases between them. Germline CDR1 is ENHRY and CDR2 is SYGVKD. The CDR3 is 18 residues long. CDR3 region: CAISESGTQGIGANVLTF. As DNA, the CDR3 is TGTGCCATCAGTGAGTCGGGGACCCAGGGGATCGGGGCCAACGTCCTGACTTTC.

This rearrangement joins TRBV2 to TRBJ2-7, with a possible D match to TRBD2 (6 bases). CDR3 length: 12 amino acids. V lost 6 bases and J lost 4, with 10 bases in between. The germline gives CDR1 SNHLY, CDR2 FYNNEI. CDR3 in amino acids: CASREAGYEQYF. CDR3 DNA sequence: TGTGCCAGCAGAGAGGCGGGGTACGAGCAGTACTTC.

This rearrangement joins TRBV12-5 to TRBJ2-1; 10 bases line up with TRBD2. This CDR3 is 18 amino acids long. With 1 base clipped from V and 6 bases from J, the junction kept 12 bases outside the gene matches. The germline V gene has CDR1 LGHNT and CDR2 FRNRAP. The CDR3 region is CASGLGTFLAGGGNEQFF. The CDR3 DNA reads TGTGCTAGTGGTTTGGGGACCTTTTTAGCGGGGGGCGGCAATGAGCAGTTCTTC.

V usage is TRBV29-1 and J usage is TRBJ1-4, with TRBD1 matching 8 bases. CDR1 and CDR2 (germline): SQVTM, ANQGSEA. Losses at the gene ends were 6 bases for V and 10 bases for J; bases not matched to a gene: 4. The CDR3 length is 11 residues. This CDR3 is CSVGQGVKLFF. The CDR3 region has the DNA TGCAGCGTCGGACAGGGTGTAAAACTGTTTTTT.

This clone was picked up many times. This chain uses TRBV6-5 with TRBJ2-1; TRBD2 matches 7 bases. Trimming at V came to 5 bases and at J to 6 bases, leaving 10 bases not matched to a gene. CDR1 is MNHEY and CDR2 is SVGAGI in the germline V gene. This CDR3 spans 15 amino acids. CDR3 in amino acids: CASSRLLAESNEQFF. CDR3 in DNA: TGTGCCAGCAGTCGCCTTCTAGCGGAGTCCAATGAGCAGTTCTTC.

This clone was detected only once. J is TRBJ1-6 and V is TRBV5-1; D may be TRBD1 (5 bases). The CDR3 has 16 residues. V lost 0 bases and J lost 7, with 14 bases in between. Germline CDR1 and CDR2: SGHRS and YFSETQ. The CDR3 loop reads CASSLALAGPNSPLHF. The CDR3 DNA reads as TGCGCCAGCAGCTTGGCCTTGGCAGGGCCCAATTCACCCCTCCACTTT.

The CDR3 loop is CATAPSLTGADEQYF. In DNA form, the CDR3 reads TGTGCCACCGCCCCCTCCTTGACAGGGGCGGACGAGCAGTACTTC. This chain uses TRBV10-3 with TRBJ2-7; TRBD1 agrees at 8 bases. J gave up 5 bases and V 10 bases, and 16 bases lay outside the gene matches. Per the germline V gene, CDR1 is ENHRY and CDR2 is SYGVKD. This CDR3 comprises 15 residues.

The gene calls are TRBV5-1 and TRBJ1-4; 8 bases fit TRBD1. The CDR3 is 16 amino acids. V was pared by 5 bases and J by 0 bases, with 6 bases of the junction left unmatched. Germline CDR1 reads SGHRS; CDR2 reads YFSETQ. The CDR3, as DNA: TGCGCCAGCAGTTGGGACAGGATCACAACTAATGAAAAACTGTTTTTT. Its translation: CASSWDRITTNEKLFF.

This chain uses TRBV4-3 with TRBJ1-4; 9 bases map to TRBD1. The CDR3 is made up of 18 amino acids. Losses at the gene ends were 4 bases for V and 0 bases for J; bases not matched to a gene: 9. Germline CDR1 reads LGHNA; CDR2 reads YSLEER. CDR3 sequence reads: CASSRIGQGITTNEKLFF. CDR3 nucleotides: TGCGCCAGCAGCCGAATCGGACAGGGGATAACAACTAATGAAAAACTGTTTTTT.

This chain connects TRBV7-2 to TRBJ1-2, with a tentative D call TRBD1 (6 bases). The germline V gene encodes CDR1 SGHTA and CDR2 FQGNSA. The ends were cut back, 1 base at V and 3 bases at J, with 6 bases in the middle. The CDR3 is 13 amino acids. The CDR3 DNA reads as TGTGCCAGCAGCTTAGGGACAGACTATGGCTACACCTTC. Amino acids: CASSLGTDYGYTF.

The chain carries TRBV6-4 and TRBJ2-1, with a possible D match to TRBD2 (5 bases). This CDR3 region has 15 residues. Looked up from germline, CDR1 is MRHNA and CDR2 is SNTAGT. V shed 5 bases and J shed 0 bases, with 11 bases lying between them. This CDR3 reads CASSSSGSSYNEQFF. The CDR3, as DNA: TGTGCCAGCAGTTCCTCGGGGAGCTCCTACAATGAGCAGTTCTTC.

The chain recombines TRBV7-9 with TRBJ2-1, with a possible D match to TRBD1 (5 bases). The CDR3 consists of 13 residues. The V end lost 3 bases, the J end lost 8 bases, and 11 bases lay between the germline ends. CDR1 is SEHNR, CDR2 FQNEAQ, per germline (reference sequence). CDR3 residues: CASSFNGRDEQFF. The DNA for the CDR3 is TGTGCCAGCAGCTTCAATGGCAGGGATGAGCAGTTCTTC.

This clone has a handful of counts. This chain connects TRBV18 to TRBJ1-1; 7 bases fit TRBD1. After removal of 1 base from V and 2 bases from J, the junction contained 7 bases not matched to a gene. This CDR3 has 16 residues. The germline V gene encodes CDR1 KGHSH and CDR2 LQKENI. The CDR3 nucleotides are TGTGCCAGCTCACCACTACCGGAGGGGGCAAACACTGAAGCTTTCTTT. Translation: CASSPLPEGANTEAFF.

The chain is built from TRBV11-2 and TRBJ1-5; D gene uncertain. The CDR3 covers 15 residues. The V end lost 5 bases, the J end lost 0 bases, and 11 bases lay between the germline ends. CDR1 is SGHAT, CDR2 FQNNGV, per germline. DNA for the CDR3: TGTGCCAGCAGCAGCGACGGGAATAGCAATCAGCCCCAGCATTTT. Translating it yields CASSSDGNSNQPQHF.

The chain links TRBV6-1 to TRBJ2-7, with D perhaps matching TRBD2 (6 bases). This CDR3 spans 14 amino acids. Germline loops: CDR1 MNHNS, CDR2 SASEGT. Trimming took off 4 bases at V and 6 bases at J, with 16 bases between the two ends. The CDR3 DNA reads TGTGCCAGCAGTGCCGAGAGGAGGGCCCCCGAGCAGTACTTC. It specifies CASSAERRAPEQYF.

The rearrangement links TRBV6-5 to TRBJ1-5; TRBD1 might be the D (5 bases). From germline, CDR1 is MNHEY and CDR2 SVGAGI. The CDR3 is made up of 13 amino acids. The V end was cut by 7 bases, the J end by 4 bases, with 11 bases between. The CDR3 nucleotides read TGTGCCAGCACCTTAGGGGTAAATCAGCCCCAGCATTTT. This codes for CASTLGVNQPQHF.

The gene calls are TRBV4-1 and TRBJ2-1, with D possibly matching TRBD1 (7 bases). The CDR3 runs 17 residues. The V gene's germline CDR1 is MGHRA and CDR2 YSYEKL. Trimming shortened V by 1 base and J by 7 bases, and 20 bases separated the two germline ends. The DNA for the CDR3 is TGCGCCAGCAGCCAAGGGTCTGCGGCAGGGGGGAAGAATGAGCAGTTCTTC. It specifies CASSQGSAAGGKNEQFF.

This clone occurred a few times. The genes are TRBV6-5 and TRBJ2-5; D not certain. The V gene lost 3 bases and the J gene lost 4 bases, with 9 bases spanning the gap. Germline V gene lookup returns CDR1 MNHEY and CDR2 SVGAGI. This CDR3 comprises 13 residues. As DNA, the CDR3 is TGTGCCAGCAGTTATTACCAGCGAGAGACCCAGTACTTC. Amino acids: CASSYYQRETQYF.

CDR3 in amino acids: CASSDLAGATDTQYF. CDR3 bases: TGTGCCAGCAGTGATCTAGCGGGGGCCACAGATACGCAGTATTTT. The chain carries TRBV2 and TRBJ2-3; 10 bases align to TRBD2. From germline, CDR1 is SNHLY and CDR2 FYNNEI. This CDR3 region has 15 residues. Trimming took 3 bases from V and 2 from J; bases not matched to a gene: 2.

The chain combines TRBV6-4 with TRBJ2-4; 7 bases line up with TRBD1. The CDR3 loop spans 13 amino acids. With V trimmed by 6 bases and J by 8 bases, 7 bases remained unmatched. The germline gives CDR1 MRHNA, CDR2 SNTAGT. The CDR3 loop reads CASSADRADIQYF. The DNA for the CDR3 is TGTGCCAGCAGCGCTGACAGGGCCGACATTCAGTACTTC.